One and the same sample provided the 13 T cell receptor beta chains below, sequenced in a study of shared clonotypes between healthy human individuals. Sequenced by immunoSEQ multiplex PCR; TCRdb stores in-frame clones only, minus some. The sample contains over 400,000 clones, 81% of which appear only once. Sequences were obtained from PBMCs. The receptors derive from a woman aged 40 to 50 in good health. Some clones in this sample may be carry-over from other donors' samples.

The rearrangement joins TRBV29-1 to TRBJ2-7, with a tentative D call TRBD1 (6 bases). V shed 1 base and J shed 0 bases, with 13 bases lying between them. Germline CDR1 is SQVTM and CDR2 is ANQGSEA. The CDR3 totals 15 residues. The CDR3 DNA follows: TGCAGCGTTGAAGCCCGACAGGCGAGCTCCTACGAGCAGTACTTC. This encodes CSVEARQASSYEQYF.

Comment on this clone: A far larger clone is a single base away, which makes a read error likely. The chain carries TRBV6-1 and TRBJ2-7; weak D call: TRBD2 (5 bases). Looked up from germline, CDR1 is MNHNS and CDR2 is SASEGT. CDR3 length: 13 residues. Trimming removed 7 bases from V and 2 bases from J, with 12 bases in between. CDR3 sequence (DNA): TGTGCCAGCATATATACGGGGACCTACGAGCAGTACTTC. Amino acid sequence: CASIYTGTYEQYF.

The chain carries TRBV28 and TRBJ2-7, with 11 bases aligning to TRBD1. Losses at the gene ends were 5 bases for V and 4 bases for J; bases not matched to a gene: 7. This CDR3 contains 15 residues. Germline V gene sequence: CDR1 MDHEN, CDR2 SYDVKM. The CDR3 is CASSSGQGARYEQYF. CDR3 coding DNA: TGTGCCAGCAGTAGTGGACAGGGGGCAAGGTACGAGCAGTACTTC.

J is TRBJ2-2 and V is TRBV18; TRBD2 matches at 14 bases. The junction had 4 bases not matched to a gene; V was cut back by 0 bases and J by 4 bases. The germline CDR1 and CDR2 sequences are KGHSH and LQKENI. The CDR3 sequence is 18 residues long. CDR3 coding DNA: TGTGCCAGCTCACCACCGGGACTAGCGGGAGCCGGCACCGGGGAGCTGTTTTTT. Its translation: CASSPPGLAGAGTGELFF. The whole variable domain, filled in from reference TRBV18 and TRBJ2-2, reads NAGVMQNPRHLVRRRGQEARLRCSPMKGHSHVYWYRQLPEEGLKFMVYLQKENIIDESGMPKERFSAEFPKEGPSILRIQQVVRGDSAAYFCASSPPGLAGAGTGELFFGEGSRLTVL.

The CDR3 reads CASGKKGGLPNEQFF. CDR3 sequence (DNA): TGTGCCAGCGGCAAAAAGGGGGGATTGCCCAATGAGCAGTTCTTC. The V gene is TRBV27, the J gene TRBJ2-1; the D call may be TRBD1 or TRBD2 (6 bases each). CDR1 and CDR2 (germline): MNHEY, SMNVEV (reference sequence). The CDR3 runs to 15 residues. V was clipped by 8 bases and J by 6 bases, with 20 bases between them.

In its sample, this clone was seen a few times. The chain is built from TRBV30 and TRBJ2-6; D uncertain. The CDR3 is made up of 14 amino acids. In germline, CDR1 is GTSNPN, CDR2 SVGIG (reference sequence). Trimming removed 0 bases from V and 1 base from J, with 4 bases in between. CDR3 coding DNA: TGTGCCTGGAGTGTAAAATCTGGGGCCAACGTCCTGACTTTC. It is translated as CAWSVKSGANVLTF.

As regards this clone: A far larger clone lies a single base away; this is likely a read error. The chain recombines TRBV10-1 with TRBJ2-7, with TRBD2 matching 7 bases. The V segment lost 4 bases and the J segment 6 bases; nucleotides outside the gene matches: 9. The length of the CDR3 is 14 residues. Germline V gene lookup returns CDR1 WNHNN and CDR2 SYGVQD (reference sequence). CDR3 region: CASSGSGGLCEQYF. The CDR3 DNA reads as TGCGCCAGCAGTGGGTCGGGAGGCCTCTGCGAGCAGTACTTC.

About this clone itself: This likely traces to a read error, being one base from a far larger clone. V and J are TRBV29-1 and TRBJ2-5, with a possible D match to TRBD2 (6 bases). The CDR3 has 13 residues. Germline loops: CDR1 SQVTM, CDR2 ANQGSEA. V lost 6 bases to trimming and J lost 3 bases, with 14 bases between them. The DNA of the CDR3 is TGCAGCGTGGGGGGTTGGGCCAAAGAGACCCAGTACTTC. The encoded protein is CSVGGWAKETQYF. The variable domain in full, with the rest retrieved from reference TRBV29-1 and TRBJ2-5, is SAVISQKPSRDICQRGTSLTIQCQVDSQVTMMFWYRQQPGQSLTLIATANQGSEATYESGFVIDKFPISRPNLTFSTLTVSNMSPEDSSIYLCSVGGWAKETQYFGPGTRLLVL.

The V gene is TRBV7-2, the J gene TRBJ1-4; 8 positions match TRBD1. The CDR3 consists of 16 residues. With V trimmed by 1 base and J by 6 bases, 7 bases remained unmatched. From germline, CDR1 is SGHTA and CDR2 FQGNSA. The chain's CDR3 is CASSLGTGGPYEKLFF. The CDR3 DNA follows: TGTGCCAGCAGCTTAGGCACAGGGGGGCCCTATGAAAAACTGTTTTTT.

A remark on this clone: The same CDR3 arises from other DNA sequences in this sample as well. V usage is TRBV27 and J usage is TRBJ2-7; D might be TRBD2 (5 bases). The CDR3 loop spans 14 amino acids. Germline assignment: CDR1 MNHEY and CDR2 SMNVEV (reference sequence). The V end lost 3 bases, the J end lost 2 bases, and 11 bases lay between the germline ends. CDR3 in DNA: TGTGCCAGCAGTTTTGACCGGAGGACCTACGAGCAGTACTTC. Protein sequence: CASSFDRRTYEQYF.

This chain joins TRBV7-8 and TRBJ1-5, with D possibly being TRBD1 (5 bases). The V end was cut by 3 bases, the J end by 4 bases, with 10 bases between. The CDR3 is made up of 14 amino acids. Germline V CDR1 and CDR2: SGHVS, FQNEAQ. The CDR3 coding sequence is TGTGCCAGCAGCTTTGTTGGGGGGAATCAGCCCCAGCATTTT. Protein sequence: CASSFVGGNQPQHF.

The chain recombines TRBV5-4 with TRBJ2-3, with D uncertain. The CDR3 has 13 amino acids. CDR1 is SGHNT and CDR2 is YYREEE in the germline V gene (reference sequence). Deletions cut 4 bases from V and 0 bases from J, with 6 bases between. The CDR3, as DNA: TGTGCCAGCAGCCCGGACAGCACAGATACGCAGTATTTT. It translates to CASSPDSTDTQYF.

This rearrangement joins TRBV10-3 to TRBJ1-4; D gene uncertain. The CDR3 spans 13 residues. V gave up 6 bases and J gave up 4 bases, with 9 bases separating them. CDR1 ENHRY and CDR2 SYGVKD come from the germline V gene. CDR3 in amino acids: CAISSRGNEKLFF. The CDR3 nucleotides are TGTGCCATCAGCAGTCGGGGTAATGAAAAACTGTTTTTT.